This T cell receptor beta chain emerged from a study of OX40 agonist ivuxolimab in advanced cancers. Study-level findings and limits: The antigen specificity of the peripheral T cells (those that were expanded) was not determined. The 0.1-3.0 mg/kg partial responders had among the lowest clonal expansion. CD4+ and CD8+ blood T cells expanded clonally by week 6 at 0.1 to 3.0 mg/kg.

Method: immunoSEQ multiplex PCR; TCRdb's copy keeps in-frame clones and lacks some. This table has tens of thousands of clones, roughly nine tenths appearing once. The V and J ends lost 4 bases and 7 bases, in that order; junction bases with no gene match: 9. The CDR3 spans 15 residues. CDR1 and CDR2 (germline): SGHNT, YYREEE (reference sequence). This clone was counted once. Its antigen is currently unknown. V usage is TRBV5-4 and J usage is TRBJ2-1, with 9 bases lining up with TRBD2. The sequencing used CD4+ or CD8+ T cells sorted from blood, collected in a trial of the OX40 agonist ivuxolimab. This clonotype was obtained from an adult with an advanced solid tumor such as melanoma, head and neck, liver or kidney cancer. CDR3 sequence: CASSPPGLASNEQFF. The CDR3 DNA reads TGTGCCAGCAGCCCACCGGGACTAGCTAGTAATGAGCAGTTCTTC.